This T cell receptor beta chain was retrieved from a study of shared clonotypes between healthy human individuals (TCRdb year 2020). About the study as a whole: Two women and three men aged 18 to 49 years were included in the cohort. Between about 0.94 and 8.9 billion PBMCs per donor were obtained by leukapheresis. To estimate repertoire size and how much clonotype sharing occurs between individuals, the study deeply sequenced the blood TCR repertoires of several healthy adults. Different laboratories and diverse techniques were used to prepare libraries and sequence TCR repertoires, to increase sequencing depth and limit assay-specific biases. For each donor, three plates each were used for CD4 naive and CD4 memory, two plates were used for CD8 naive, and one plate was used for CD8 memory. Study-wide findings and limitations: The genetic and exposure-history diversity represented was limited by the small number of donors. Sharing across a handful of donors was observed for around 5% of naive CD4, around 3.5% of naive CD8, 2.3% of memory CD4, and over 0.3% of memory CD8 clonotypes. Only blood was sampled, and tissue TCR repertoires likely differ from those in blood. Naive subsets generally had larger estimated clonotype richness than memory subsets did. Rarefaction of sorted-subset datasets indicated incomplete sequencing despite the large sequencing depth. Based on pairwise subsampling, the degree of clonotype sharing among donors was expected to be affected by sequencing depth. Compared with non-shared clonotypes, the clonotypes found in all four sorted-subset donors had higher generation probabilities.

The donors were healthy, HIV-negative adults who had no recently reported acute infections or vaccinations. All donors were Caucasian adults living in Nashville, Tennessee, USA. CD4+ T cells were enriched by magnetic negative selection; naive cells were then positively selected on CD45RA, and the negative fraction formed the memory subset. Blood was obtained by leukapheresis, after which PBMCs were separated by Ficoll-Histopaque density gradient centrifugation and cryopreserved in liquid nitrogen vapor phase. Purity and quantity of every magnetically sorted T cell population were checked by analytical flow cytometry. From each sorted fraction, genomic DNA was isolated and quantified by UV absorbance on a Nanodrop 2000c. TCR CDR3 regions were amplified from genomic DNA by multiplex PCR using the deep immunoSEQ assay. For each cell subset, the extracted genomic DNA was distributed evenly across all wells of several immunoSEQ 96-well plates, and each plate served as one replicate. Each replicate PCR for sorted subsets received roughly 0.2 ug genomic DNA, equal to around 32,000 T cell genomes. Purified libraries were quantified with a Qubit 3.0 fluorometer, sized on a Bioanalyzer 2100, and re-quantified with the KAPA Library Quantification kit. Every immunoSEQ 96-well plate was sequenced on a dedicated single-read 150-cycle Illumina NextSeq 550 flow cell. The original pipeline was this. Because the immunoSEQ output held only junctional sequences and lacked quality scores, the filtering could not match the filtering applied to full-length reads. Sequences were annotated with PyIR, a Python wrapper for IgBLAST v1.9, and V/J genes and CDR3 were assigned using IMGT germline references. Reads with weak V/J assignments (E-value above 1e-6), missing CDR3, stop codons, out-of-frame junctions, or ambiguous translated residues were removed. V3J clonotypes were defined as sequences sharing an identical inferred V gene, J gene, and CDR3 amino acid sequence. Percentage overlap between repertoires was computed as shared unique clonotypes divided by the size of the smaller repertoire. RTK rarefaction, the Chao1 estimator, and Recon v2.1 estimates of unobserved clonotypes were used to assess repertoire richness. Generation probabilities were computed with OLGA for all TCRbeta clonotypes obtained by the gDNA method from several donors. This is the immuneACCESS table as TCRdb keeps it, with only in-frame sequences that have V and J called. A part of the clones is gone; compared with another copy, unresolved V genes explain less than half, and the rest is unexplained. V and J calls and clone size come straight from that table; D and trimming were deduced from the DNA. For this sample there are a few million clones; nearly 97% appear just once. The leading ten clones occupy approximately 0.13% of the sample.

In the germline V gene, CDR1 corresponds to SGHAT and CDR2 to FQNNGV. Deletion took 0 bases off V and 11 bases off J, with a span of 13 bases between the germline ends. The CDR3 spans 13 residues, from the cysteine through the phenylalanine. Only the CDR3 portion is preserved as DNA: 39 bases, with reading frame beginning at the first base. A note on this clone: The specificity of this receptor is unknown. No qualities accompany the bases; no much larger clone lies one base away.

In this chain, TRBV11-2 is recombined with TRBJ1-1; TRBD1 is perhaps the D gene, given 6 matching bases. Material for sequencing was naive CD4+ T cells sorted from blood. The intended sense of this specimen's cell subset or site label: CD45RA+ positively selected. The sequence came from a man aged 18 to 30 in good health. The CDR3 amino acid sequence is: CASSLDLGGAAFF. The DNA sequence is TGTGCCAGCAGCTTAGATCTTGGGGGCGCGGCTTTCTTT.